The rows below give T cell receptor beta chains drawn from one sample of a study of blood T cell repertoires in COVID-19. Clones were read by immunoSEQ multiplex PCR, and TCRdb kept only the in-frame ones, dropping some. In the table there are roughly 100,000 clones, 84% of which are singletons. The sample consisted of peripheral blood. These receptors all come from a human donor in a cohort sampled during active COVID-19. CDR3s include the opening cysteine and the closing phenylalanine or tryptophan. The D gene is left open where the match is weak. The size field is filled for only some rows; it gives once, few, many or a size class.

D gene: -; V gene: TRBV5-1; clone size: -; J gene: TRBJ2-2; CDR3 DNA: TGCGCCAGCAGCGCGGTTACGAACACCGGGGAGCTGTTTTTT; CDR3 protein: CASSAVTNTGELFF
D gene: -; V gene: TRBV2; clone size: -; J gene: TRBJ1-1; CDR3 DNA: TGTGCCAGCACGGGACAAAGGAACACTGAAGCTTTCTTT; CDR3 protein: CASTGQRNTEAFF
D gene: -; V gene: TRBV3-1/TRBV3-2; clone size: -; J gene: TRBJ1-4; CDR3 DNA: TGTGCCAGCAGCCAAGATAGGGGGGGGCGGACTAATGAAAAACTGTTTTTT; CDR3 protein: CASSQDRGGRTNEKLFF
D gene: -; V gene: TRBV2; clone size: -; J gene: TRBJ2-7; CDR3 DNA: TGTGCCAGCAGTGCCGGTTACGAGCAGTACTTC; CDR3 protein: CASSAGYEQYF
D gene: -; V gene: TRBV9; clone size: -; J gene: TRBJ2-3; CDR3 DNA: TGTGCCAGCAGCGTAGGAACGGGACTTAGCACAGATACGCAGTATTTT; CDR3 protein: CASSVGTGLSTDTQYF
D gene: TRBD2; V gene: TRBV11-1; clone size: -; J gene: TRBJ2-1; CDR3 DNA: TGTGCCAGCAGCCTACATAGCGGGGGGGAAAACAATGAGCAGTTCTTC; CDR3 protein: CASSLHSGGENNEQFF
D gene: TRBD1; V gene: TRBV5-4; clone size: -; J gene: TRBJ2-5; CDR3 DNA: TGTGCCAGCAGCTCTCAACGATCCGGGACAGGGGTGGAGACCCAGTACTTC; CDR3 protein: CASSSQRSGTGVETQYF
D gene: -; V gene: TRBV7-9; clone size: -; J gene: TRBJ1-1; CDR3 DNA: TGTGCCAGCAGCTTGAGGGACTCGAACACTGAAGCTTTCTTT; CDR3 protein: CASSLRDSNTEAFF
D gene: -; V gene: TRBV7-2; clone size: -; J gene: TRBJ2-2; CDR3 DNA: TGTGCCAGCAGCTACACCAGGGATTATGGGGAGCTGTTTTTT; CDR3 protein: CASSYTRDYGELFF
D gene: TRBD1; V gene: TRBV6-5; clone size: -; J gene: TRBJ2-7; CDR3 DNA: TGTGCCAGCAGCTCCCCGGGACAGCTCTACGAGCAGTACTTC; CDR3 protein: CASSSPGQLYEQYF
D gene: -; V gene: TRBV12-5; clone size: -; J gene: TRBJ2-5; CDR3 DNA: TGTGCTAGTGGTCCCGTAGGAGAAGAGACCCAGTACTTC; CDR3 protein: CASGPVGEETQYF
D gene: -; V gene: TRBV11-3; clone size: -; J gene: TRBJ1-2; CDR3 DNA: TGTGCCAGCAGCTCGGTTCGGGGTTGGAACTATGGCTACACCTTC; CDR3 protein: CASSSVRGWNYGYTF
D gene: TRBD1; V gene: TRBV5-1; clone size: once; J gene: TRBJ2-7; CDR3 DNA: TGCGCCAGCAGCCCAGGGACAGGGGCCCCTTACTACGAGCAGTACTTC; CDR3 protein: CASSPGTGAPYYEQYF
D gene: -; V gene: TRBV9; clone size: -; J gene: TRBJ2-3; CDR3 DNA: TGTGCCAGCAGCGTAGGTCAGATAAACACAGATACGCAGTATTTT; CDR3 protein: CASSVGQINTDTQYF
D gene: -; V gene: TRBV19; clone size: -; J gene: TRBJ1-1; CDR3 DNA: TGTGCCAGTAGTATTTACAGGGACACTGAAGCTTTCTTT; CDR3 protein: CASSIYRDTEAFF
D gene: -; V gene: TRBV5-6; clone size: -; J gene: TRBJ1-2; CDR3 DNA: TGTGCCAGCAGCTTGGCCCGAAGACAGGCTACCGGCTACACCTTC; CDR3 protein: CASSLARRQATGYTF
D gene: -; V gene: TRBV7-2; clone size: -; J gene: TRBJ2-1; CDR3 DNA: TGTGCCAGCAGCTTAGCGCCAGCGAGCTCCTACAATGAGCAGTTCTTC; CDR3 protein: CASSLAPASSYNEQFF
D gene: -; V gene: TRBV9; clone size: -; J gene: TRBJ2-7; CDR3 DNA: TGTGCCAGCAGCGTAGCTAATAACCGCGAGCAGTACTTC; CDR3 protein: CASSVANNREQYF
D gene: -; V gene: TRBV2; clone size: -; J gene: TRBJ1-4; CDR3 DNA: TGTGCCAGCAGTACAGGGTATAATGAAAAACTGTTTTTT; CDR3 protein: CASSTGYNEKLFF
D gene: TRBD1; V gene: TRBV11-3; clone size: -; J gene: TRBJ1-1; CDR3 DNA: TGTGCCAGCAGCTTAGCCCCCGGACAGGATGAAGCTTTCTTT; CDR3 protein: CASSLAPGQDEAFF
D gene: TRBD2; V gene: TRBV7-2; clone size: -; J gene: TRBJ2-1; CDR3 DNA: TGTGCCAGCAGCTTGGGGACTAGCGGGGGTATCAATGAGCAGTTCTTC; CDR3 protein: CASSLGTSGGINEQFF
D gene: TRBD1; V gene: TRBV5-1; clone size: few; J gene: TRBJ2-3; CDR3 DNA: TGCGCCAGCAGCCAAACGGGACAGCGAGCAGATACGCAGTATTTT; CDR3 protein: CASSQTGQRADTQYF
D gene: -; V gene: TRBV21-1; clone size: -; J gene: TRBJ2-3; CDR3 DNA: TGTGCCAGCAGCAAAGCGCCGGCTAAGAGGACAGATACGCAGTATTTT; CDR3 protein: CASSKAPAKRTDTQYF
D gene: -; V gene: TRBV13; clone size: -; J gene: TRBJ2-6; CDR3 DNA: TGTGCCAGCAGAGTATGCCAGCTGAGGCAAAGTCGGGCCAACGTCCTGACTTTC; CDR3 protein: CASRVCQLRQSRANVLTF
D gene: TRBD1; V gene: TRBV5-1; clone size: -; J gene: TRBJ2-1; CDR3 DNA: TGCGCCAGCAGCGCCGTCGGGACAGGGGGCCTCAATGAGCAGTTCTTC; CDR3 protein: CASSAVGTGGLNEQFF
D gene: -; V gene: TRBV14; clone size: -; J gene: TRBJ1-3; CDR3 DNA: TGTGCCAGCAGCCGGGTCGGAGAGGAGGGTGACGGAAACACCATATATTTT; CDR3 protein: CASSRVGEEGDGNTIYF
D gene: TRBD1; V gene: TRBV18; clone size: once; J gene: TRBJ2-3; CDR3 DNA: TGTGCCAGCTCACGCACAGGGGGTTACACAGATACGCAGTATTTT; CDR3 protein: CASSRTGGYTDTQYF
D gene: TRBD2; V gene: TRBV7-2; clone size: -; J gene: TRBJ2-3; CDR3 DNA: TGTGCCAGCAGCTTCAGGGGACTAGCGGGGGGGGCAGATACGCAGTATTTT; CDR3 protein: CASSFRGLAGGADTQYF
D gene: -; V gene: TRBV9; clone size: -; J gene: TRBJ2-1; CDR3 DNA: TGTGCCAGCAGCCCCATGGGCAGCTCCTACAATGAGCAGTTCTTC; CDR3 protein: CASSPMGSSYNEQFF